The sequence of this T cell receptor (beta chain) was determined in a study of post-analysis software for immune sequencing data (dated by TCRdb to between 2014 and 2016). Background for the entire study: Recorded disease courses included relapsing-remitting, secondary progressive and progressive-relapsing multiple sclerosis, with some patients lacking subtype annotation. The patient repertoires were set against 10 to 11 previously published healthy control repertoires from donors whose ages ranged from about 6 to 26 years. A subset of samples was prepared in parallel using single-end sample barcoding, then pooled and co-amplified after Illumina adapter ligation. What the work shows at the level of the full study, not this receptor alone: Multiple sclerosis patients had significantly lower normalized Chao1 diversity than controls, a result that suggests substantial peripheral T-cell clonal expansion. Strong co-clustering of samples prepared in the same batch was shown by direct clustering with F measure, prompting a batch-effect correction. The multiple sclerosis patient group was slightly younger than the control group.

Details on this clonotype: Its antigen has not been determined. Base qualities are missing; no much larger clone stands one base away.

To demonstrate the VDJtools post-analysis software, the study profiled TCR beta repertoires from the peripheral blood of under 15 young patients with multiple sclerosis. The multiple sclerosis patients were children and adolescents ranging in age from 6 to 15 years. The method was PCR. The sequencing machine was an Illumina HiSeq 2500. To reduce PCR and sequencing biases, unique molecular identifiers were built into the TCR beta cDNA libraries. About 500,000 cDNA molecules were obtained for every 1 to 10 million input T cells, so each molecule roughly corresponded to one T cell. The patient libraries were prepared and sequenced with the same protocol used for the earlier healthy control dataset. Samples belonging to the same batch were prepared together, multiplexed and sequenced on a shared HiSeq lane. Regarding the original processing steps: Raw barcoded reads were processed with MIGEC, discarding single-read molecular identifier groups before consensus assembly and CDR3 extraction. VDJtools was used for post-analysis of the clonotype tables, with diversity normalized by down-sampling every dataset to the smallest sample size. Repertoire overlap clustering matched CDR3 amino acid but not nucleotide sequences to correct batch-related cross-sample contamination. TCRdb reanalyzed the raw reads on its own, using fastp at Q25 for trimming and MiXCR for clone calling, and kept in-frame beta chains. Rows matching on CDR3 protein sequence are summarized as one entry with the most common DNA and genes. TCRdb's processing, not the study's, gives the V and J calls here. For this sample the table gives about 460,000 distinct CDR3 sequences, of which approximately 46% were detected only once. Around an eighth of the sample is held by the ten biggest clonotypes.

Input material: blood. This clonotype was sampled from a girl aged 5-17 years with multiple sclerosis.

The CDR3 sequence is CASSLEGEWGQFF. The bases read TGCGCCAGCAGCTTGGAGGGGGAATGGGGGCAGTTCTTC. The sequence links TRBV5-1 to TRBJ2-1; tentative D gene TRBD1, with 6 bases matching. V is cut by 0 bases and J by 12 bases, and the space between the germline ends is 13 bases. The CDR3 contains 13 residues, cysteine and phenylalanine counted. Solely the CDR3 DNA is kept, with 39 bases framed from the first base. Taken from the germline V gene, the CDR1 and CDR2 loops are SGHRS and YFSETQ.